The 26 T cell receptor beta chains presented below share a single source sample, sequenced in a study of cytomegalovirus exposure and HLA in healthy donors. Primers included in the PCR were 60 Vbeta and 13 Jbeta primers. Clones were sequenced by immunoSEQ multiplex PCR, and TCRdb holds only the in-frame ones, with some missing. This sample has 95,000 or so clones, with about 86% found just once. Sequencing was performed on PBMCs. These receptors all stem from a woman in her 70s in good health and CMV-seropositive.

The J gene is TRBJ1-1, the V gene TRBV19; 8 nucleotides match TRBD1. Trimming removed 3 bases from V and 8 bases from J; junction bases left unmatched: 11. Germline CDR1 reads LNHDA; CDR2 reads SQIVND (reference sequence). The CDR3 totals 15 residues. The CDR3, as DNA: TGTGCCAGTAGTATCTCCGGGACAGGTCCAGAGGAAGCTTTCTTT. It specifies CASSISGTGPEEAFF.

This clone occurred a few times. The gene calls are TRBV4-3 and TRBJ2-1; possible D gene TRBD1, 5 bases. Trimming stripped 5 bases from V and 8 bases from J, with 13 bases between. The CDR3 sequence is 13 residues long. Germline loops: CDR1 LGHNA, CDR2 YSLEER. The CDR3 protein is CASSKITGDEQFF. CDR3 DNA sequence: TGCGCCAGCAGCAAAATAACAGGCGATGAGCAGTTCTTC.

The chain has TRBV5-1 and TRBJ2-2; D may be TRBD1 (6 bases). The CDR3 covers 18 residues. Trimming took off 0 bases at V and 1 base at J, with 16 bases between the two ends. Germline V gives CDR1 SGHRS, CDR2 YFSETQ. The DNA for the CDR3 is TGCGCCAGCAGCTTGGGGGGGCCTGACCACCAGAACACCGGGGAGCTGTTTTTT. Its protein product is CASSLGGPDHQNTGELFF.

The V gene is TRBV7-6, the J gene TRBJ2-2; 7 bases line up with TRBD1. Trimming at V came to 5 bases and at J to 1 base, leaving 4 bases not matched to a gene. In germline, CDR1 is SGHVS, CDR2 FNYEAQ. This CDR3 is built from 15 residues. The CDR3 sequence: CASSPGTVNTGELFF. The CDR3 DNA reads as TGTGCCAGCAGCCCGGGGACAGTGAACACCGGGGAGCTGTTTTTT.

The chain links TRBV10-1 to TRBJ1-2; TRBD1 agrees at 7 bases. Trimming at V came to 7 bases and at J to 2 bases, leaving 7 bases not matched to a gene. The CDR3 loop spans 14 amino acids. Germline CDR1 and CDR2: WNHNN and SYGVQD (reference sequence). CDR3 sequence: CASIKDRPNYGYTF. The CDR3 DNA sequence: TGCGCCAGCATCAAGGACAGGCCCAACTATGGCTACACCTTC.

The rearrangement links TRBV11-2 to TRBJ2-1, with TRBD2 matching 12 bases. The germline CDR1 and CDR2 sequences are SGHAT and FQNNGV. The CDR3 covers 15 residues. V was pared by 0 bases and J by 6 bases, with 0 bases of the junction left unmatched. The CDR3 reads CASSLELAGGNEQFF. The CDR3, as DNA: TGTGCCAGCAGCTTAGAACTAGCGGGAGGCAATGAGCAGTTCTTC.

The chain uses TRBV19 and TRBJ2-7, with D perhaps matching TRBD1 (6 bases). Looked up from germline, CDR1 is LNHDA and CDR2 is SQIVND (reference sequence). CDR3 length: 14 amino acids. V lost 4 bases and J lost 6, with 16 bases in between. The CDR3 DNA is TGTGCCAGTAGTAGAGGAACAGGGCCAGGCGAGCAGTACTTC. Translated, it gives CASSRGTGPGEQYF.

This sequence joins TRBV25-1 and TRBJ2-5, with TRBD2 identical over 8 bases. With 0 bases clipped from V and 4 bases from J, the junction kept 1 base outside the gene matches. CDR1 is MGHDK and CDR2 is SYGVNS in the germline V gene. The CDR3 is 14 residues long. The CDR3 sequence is CASSEYLAGETQYF. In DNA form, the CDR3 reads TGTGCCAGCAGTGAATATCTAGCGGGAGAGACCCAGTACTTC.

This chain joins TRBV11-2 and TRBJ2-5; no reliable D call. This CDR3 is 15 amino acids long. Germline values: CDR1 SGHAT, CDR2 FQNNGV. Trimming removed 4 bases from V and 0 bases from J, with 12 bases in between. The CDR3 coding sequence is TGTGCCAGCAGCTCGCGGCTAGTAGACCAAGAGACCCAGTACTTC. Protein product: CASSSRLVDQETQYF.

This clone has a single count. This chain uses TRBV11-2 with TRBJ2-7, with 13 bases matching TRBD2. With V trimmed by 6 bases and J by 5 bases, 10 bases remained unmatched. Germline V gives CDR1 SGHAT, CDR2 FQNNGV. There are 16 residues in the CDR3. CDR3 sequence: CASRIPWTSGSHEQYF. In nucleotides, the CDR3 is TGTGCCAGCAGGATTCCGTGGACTAGCGGGAGCCACGAGCAGTACTTC. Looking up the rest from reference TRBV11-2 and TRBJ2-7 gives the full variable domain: EAGVAQSPRYKIIEKRQSVAFWCNPISGHATLYWYQQILGQGPKLLIQFQNNGVVDDSQLPKDRFSAERLKGVDSTLKIQPAKLEDSAVYLCASRIPWTSGSHEQYFGPGTRLTVT.

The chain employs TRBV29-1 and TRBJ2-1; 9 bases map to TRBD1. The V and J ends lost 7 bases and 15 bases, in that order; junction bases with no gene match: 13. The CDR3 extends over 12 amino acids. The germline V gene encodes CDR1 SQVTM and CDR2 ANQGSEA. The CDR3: CSAAPDRGVAFF. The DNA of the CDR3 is TGCAGCGCCGCACCCGACAGGGGGGTTGCGTTCTTC.

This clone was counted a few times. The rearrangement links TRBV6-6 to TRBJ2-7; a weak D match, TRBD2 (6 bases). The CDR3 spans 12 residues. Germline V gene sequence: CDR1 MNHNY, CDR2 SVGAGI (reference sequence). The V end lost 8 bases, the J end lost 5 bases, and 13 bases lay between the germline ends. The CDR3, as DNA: TGTGCCAGCTGCGTTGGGGGGAACGAGCAGTACTTC. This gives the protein CASCVGGNEQYF.

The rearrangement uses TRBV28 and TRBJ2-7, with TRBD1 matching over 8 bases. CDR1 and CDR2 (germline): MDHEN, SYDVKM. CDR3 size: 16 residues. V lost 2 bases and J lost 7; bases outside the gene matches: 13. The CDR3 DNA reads TGTGCCAGCAGTTTAGGGCAGGGGGCGCGGGGTGGGGAGCAGTACTTC. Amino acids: CASSLGQGARGGEQYF.

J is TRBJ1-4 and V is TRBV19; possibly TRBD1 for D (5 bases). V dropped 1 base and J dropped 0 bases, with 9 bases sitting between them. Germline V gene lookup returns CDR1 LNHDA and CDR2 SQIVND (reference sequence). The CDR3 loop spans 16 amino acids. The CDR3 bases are TGTGCCAGTAGTATAGGGGGCAGTGCAACTAATGAAAAACTGTTTTTT. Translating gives CASSIGGSATNEKLFF.

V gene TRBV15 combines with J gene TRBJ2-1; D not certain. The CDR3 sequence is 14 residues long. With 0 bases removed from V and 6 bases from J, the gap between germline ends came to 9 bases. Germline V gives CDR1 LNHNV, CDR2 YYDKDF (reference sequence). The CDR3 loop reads CATSRDWASNEQFF. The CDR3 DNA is TGTGCCACCAGCAGAGACTGGGCGAGCAATGAGCAGTTCTTC.

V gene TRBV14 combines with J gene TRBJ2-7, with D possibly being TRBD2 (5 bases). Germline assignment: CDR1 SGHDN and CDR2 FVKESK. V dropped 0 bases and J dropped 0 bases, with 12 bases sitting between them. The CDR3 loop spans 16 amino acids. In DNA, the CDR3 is TGTGCCAGCAGCCAAGAAGACTACCCGCGCTCCTACGAGCAGTACTTC. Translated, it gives CASSQEDYPRSYEQYF.

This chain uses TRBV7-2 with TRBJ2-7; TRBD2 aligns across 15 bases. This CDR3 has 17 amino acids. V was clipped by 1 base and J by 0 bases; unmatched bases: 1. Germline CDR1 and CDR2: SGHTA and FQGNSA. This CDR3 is CASSLGTSGRASYEQYF. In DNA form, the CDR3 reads TGTGCCAGCAGCTTAGGGACTAGCGGGAGGGCCTCCTACGAGCAGTACTTC.

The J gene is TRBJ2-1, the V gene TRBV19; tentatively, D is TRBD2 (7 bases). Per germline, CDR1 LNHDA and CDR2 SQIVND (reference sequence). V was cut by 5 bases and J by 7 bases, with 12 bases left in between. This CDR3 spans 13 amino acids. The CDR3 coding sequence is TGTGCCAGTAGTCGGGGGGCGGGGAATGAGCAGTTCTTC. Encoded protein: CASSRGAGNEQFF.

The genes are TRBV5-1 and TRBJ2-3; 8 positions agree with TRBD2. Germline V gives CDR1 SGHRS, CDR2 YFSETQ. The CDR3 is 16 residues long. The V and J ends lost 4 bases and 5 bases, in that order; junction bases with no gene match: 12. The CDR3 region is CASSPGGQGTIDTQYF. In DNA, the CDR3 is TGCGCCAGCAGCCCGGGAGGGCAGGGAACGATAGATACGCAGTATTTT. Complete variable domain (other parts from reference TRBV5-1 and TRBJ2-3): KAGVTQTPRYLIKTRGQQVTLSCSPISGHRSVSWYQQTPGQGLQFLFEYFSETQRNKGNFPGRFSGRQFSNSRSEMNVSTLELGDSALYLCASSPGGQGTIDTQYFGPGTRLTVL.

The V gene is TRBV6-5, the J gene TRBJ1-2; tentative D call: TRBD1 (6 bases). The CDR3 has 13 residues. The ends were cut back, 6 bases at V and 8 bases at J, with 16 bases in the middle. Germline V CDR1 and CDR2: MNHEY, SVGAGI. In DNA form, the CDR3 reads TGTGCCAGCAGCTCGGGACATCGTGAAGGCTACACCTTC. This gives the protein CASSSGHREGYTF.

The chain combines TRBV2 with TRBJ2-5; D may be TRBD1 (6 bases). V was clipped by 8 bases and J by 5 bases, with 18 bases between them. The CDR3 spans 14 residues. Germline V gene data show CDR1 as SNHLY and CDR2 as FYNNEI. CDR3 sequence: CASRTQGILETQYF. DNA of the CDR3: TGTGCCAGCCGGACCCAGGGGATACTCGAGACCCAGTACTTC.

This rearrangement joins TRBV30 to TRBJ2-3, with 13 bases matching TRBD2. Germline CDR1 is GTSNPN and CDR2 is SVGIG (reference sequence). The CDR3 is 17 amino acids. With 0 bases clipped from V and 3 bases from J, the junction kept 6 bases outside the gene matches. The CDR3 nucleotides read TGTGCCTGGAGTGTAACGAGGACTAGCGGGAGTACAGATACGCAGTATTTT. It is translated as CAWSVTRTSGSTDTQYF.

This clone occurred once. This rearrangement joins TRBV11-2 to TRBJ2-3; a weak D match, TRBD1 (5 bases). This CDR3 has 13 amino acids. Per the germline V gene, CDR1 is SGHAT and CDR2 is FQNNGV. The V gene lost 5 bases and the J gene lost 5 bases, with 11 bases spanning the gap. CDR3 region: CASSRQRGDTQYF. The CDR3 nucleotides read TGTGCCAGCAGCCGGCAAAGGGGAGATACGCAGTATTTT.

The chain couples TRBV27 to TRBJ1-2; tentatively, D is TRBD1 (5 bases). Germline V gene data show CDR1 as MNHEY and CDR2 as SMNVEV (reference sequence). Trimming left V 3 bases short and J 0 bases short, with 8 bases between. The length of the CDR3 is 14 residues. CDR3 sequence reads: CASSFQGANYGYTF. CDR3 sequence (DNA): TGTGCCAGCAGTTTTCAAGGGGCTAACTATGGCTACACCTTC.

In DNA, the CDR3 is TGTGCCAGTAGTACAGGGACAGGGGGCTGGACTAGCTACGAGCAGTACTTC. This encodes CASSTGTGGWTSYEQYF. The chain uses TRBV19 and TRBJ2-7; TRBD1 matches at 12 bases. With V trimmed by 4 bases and J by 3 bases, 10 bases remained unmatched. This CDR3 has 17 amino acids. Germline values: CDR1 LNHDA, CDR2 SQIVND (reference sequence).

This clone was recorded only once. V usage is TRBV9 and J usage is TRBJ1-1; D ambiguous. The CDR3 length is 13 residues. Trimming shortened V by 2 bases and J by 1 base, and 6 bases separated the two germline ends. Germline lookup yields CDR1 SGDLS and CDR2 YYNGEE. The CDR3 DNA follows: TGTGCCAGCAGCGTCGGGTCGAACACTGAAGCTTTCTTT. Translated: CASSVGSNTEAFF.